The 12 T cell receptor beta chains below all came from one sample that was sequenced in a study of blood T cell repertoires in COVID-19. The protocol was immunoSEQ multiplex PCR, while the TCRdb copy is restricted to in-frame clones and leaves out a portion. The data hold around 50,000 clones, with more than 70% observed a single time. The sequenced sample was peripheral blood. Receptors originate from a man over 45 with active COVID-19.

This chain joins TRBV5-4 and TRBJ2-2, with TRBD1 identical over 8 bases. The CDR3 has 14 residues. Germline assignment: CDR1 SGHNT and CDR2 YYREEE (reference sequence). V shed 0 bases, J shed 5 bases, and the junction held 0 bases outside the gene matches. CDR3 loop: CASSLDRGTGELFF. Here the CDR3 DNA reads TGTGCCAGCAGCTTGGACAGGGGGACCGGGGAGCTGTTTTTT.

This sequence joins TRBV28 and TRBJ2-1; TRBD2 aligns across 9 bases. Losses at the gene ends were 4 bases for V and 4 bases for J; bases not matched to a gene: 11. The germline CDR1 and CDR2 sequences are MDHEN and SYDVKM. This CDR3 has 17 residues. In nucleotides, the CDR3 is TGTGCCAGCAGTTCCCCCTCTAGCGGGATGTTTTACAATGAGCAGTTCTTC. Its translation: CASSSPSSGMFYNEQFF.

CDR3 DNA: TGTGCCAGCAGTCGGGATTGGGGAACCGGGGAGCTGTTTTTT. It yields the protein CASSRDWGTGELFF. The chain has TRBV6-2 or TRBV6-3 and TRBJ2-2, with a weak D call TRBD2 (5 bases). Trimming took 5 bases from V and 5 from J, leaving 12 bases between them. Germline V lookup: CDR1 MNHEY, CDR2 SVGEGT. The CDR3 is 14 amino acids.

The gene calls are TRBV18 and TRBJ1-2, with 7 bases aligning to TRBD1. The CDR3 is made up of 15 amino acids. V was clipped by 3 bases and J by 1 base; unmatched bases: 5. CDR1 and CDR2 from the germline V gene are KGHSH and LQKENI. The chain's CDR3 is CASSPARDSNYGYTF. The DNA of the CDR3 is TGTGCCAGCTCACCTGCTCGGGACAGTAACTATGGCTACACCTTC. The complete variable domain, with remaining parts taken from reference TRBV18 and TRBJ1-2, reads NAGVMQNPRHLVRRRGQEARLRCSPMKGHSHVYWYRQLPEEGLKFMVYLQKENIIDESGMPKERFSAEFPKEGPSILRIQQVVRGDSAAYFCASSPARDSNYGYTFGSGTRLTVV.

The chain recombines TRBV7-2 with TRBJ2-5; possibly TRBD2 for D (6 bases). Germline-derived CDR1 and CDR2 are SGHTA and FQGNSA. The V end was cut by 3 bases, the J end by 5 bases, with 13 bases between. The CDR3 runs 14 residues. The CDR3 DNA is TGTGCCAGCAGCTTTGGCGGGGTGTCGGAGACCCAGTACTTC. Its translation is CASSFGGVSETQYF.

This chain joins TRBV4-1 and TRBJ2-2; D may be TRBD2 (6 bases). This CDR3 contains 15 residues. The ends were cut back, 0 bases at V and 4 bases at J, with 9 bases in the middle. Germline CDR1 and CDR2: MGHRA and YSYEKL. CDR3 protein: CASSQEIGGTGELFF. CDR3 coding DNA: TGCGCCAGCAGCCAAGAGATCGGGGGCACCGGGGAGCTGTTTTTT.

This sequence joins TRBV29-1 and TRBJ2-2; 7 bases match TRBD1. Germline V gives CDR1 SQVTM, CDR2 ANQGSEA. The CDR3 has 16 residues. V dropped 0 bases and J dropped 1; count of bases not matched to a gene: 5. DNA for the CDR3: TGCAGCGTTGAAGACCTGGGACAGCAGAACACCGGGGAGCTGTTTTTT. Its translation is CSVEDLGQQNTGELFF.

This clone is medium-sized. The gene calls are TRBV20-1 and TRBJ1-5, with 7 bases that match TRBD1. V lost 3 bases, J lost 3 bases, and 11 bases stayed unmatched. This CDR3 has 16 amino acids. Germline V gene lookup returns CDR1 DFQATT and CDR2 SNEGSKA (reference sequence). The CDR3 protein is CSASQRGRVINQPQHF. The DNA of the CDR3 is TGCAGTGCTAGTCAGAGGGGGCGGGTAATCAATCAGCCCCAGCATTTT.

V is TRBV15 and J is TRBJ2-7; the D gene is possibly TRBD1 (5 bases). There are 15 residues in the CDR3. Germline V gene sequence: CDR1 LNHNV, CDR2 YYDKDF (reference sequence). Trimming took off 6 bases at V and 3 bases at J, with 18 bases between the two ends. Written as DNA, the CDR3 is TGTGCCACCAGAGGTGACAGCCGAACGGGCTACGAGCAGTACTTC. This codes for CATRGDSRTGYEQYF. Based on the CDR3 plus reference TRBV15 and TRBJ2-7, the full variable domain is DAMVIQNPRYQVTQFGKPVTLSCSQTLNHNVMYWYQQKSSQAPKLLFHYYDKDFNNEADTPDNFQSRRPNTSFCFLDIRSPGLGDTAMYLCATRGDSRTGYEQYFGPGTRLTVT.

The chain joins TRBV28 to TRBJ1-2; 8 nucleotides align to TRBD1. Looked up from germline, CDR1 is MDHEN and CDR2 is SYDVKM. Trimming removed 7 bases from V and 0 bases from J; junction bases left unmatched: 4. The CDR3 runs 14 residues. DNA for the CDR3: TGTGCCAGCACCCAACAGGGGGCTAACTATGGCTACACCTTC. Translating it yields CASTQQGANYGYTF.

This clone appeared once. This chain uses TRBV6-1 with TRBJ1-1; 11 nucleotides line up with TRBD1. Germline V gene lookup returns CDR1 MNHNS and CDR2 SASEGT. The CDR3 loop spans 16 amino acids. Trimming took 2 bases from V and 6 from J; bases not matched to a gene: 8. The CDR3 DNA sequence: TGTGCCAGCAGTGAAAGGGGACAGGGGGAAGGGGCTGAAGCTTTCTTT. Its translation: CASSERGQGEGAEAFF.

The genes are TRBV9 and TRBJ2-5; tentative D call: TRBD2 (6 bases). The CDR3 covers 13 residues. Per the germline V gene, CDR1 is SGDLS and CDR2 is YYNGEE. Between the trimmed V and J ends, which lost 4 bases and 5 bases, there was a span of 12 bases. The CDR3 sequence: CASSPPGGETQYF. Written as DNA, the CDR3 is TGTGCCAGCAGCCCCCCCGGAGGGGAGACCCAGTACTTC.